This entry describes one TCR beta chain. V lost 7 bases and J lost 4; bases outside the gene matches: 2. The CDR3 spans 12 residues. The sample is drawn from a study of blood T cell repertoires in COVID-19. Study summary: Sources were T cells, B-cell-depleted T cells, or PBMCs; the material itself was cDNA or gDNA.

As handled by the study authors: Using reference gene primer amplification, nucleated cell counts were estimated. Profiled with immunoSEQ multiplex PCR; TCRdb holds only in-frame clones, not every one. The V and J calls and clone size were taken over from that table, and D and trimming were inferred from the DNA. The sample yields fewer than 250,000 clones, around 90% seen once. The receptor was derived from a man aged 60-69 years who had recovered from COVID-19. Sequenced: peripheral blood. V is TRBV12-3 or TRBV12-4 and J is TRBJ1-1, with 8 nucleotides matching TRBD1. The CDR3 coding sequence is TGTGCCAGCACTACAGGGGGCACTGAAGCTTTCTTT. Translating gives CASTTGGTEAFF.